The clone carrying this T cell receptor beta chain was seen only a few times. This sample is part of a study of spatial heterogeneity in lung cancer. Study in general: Consistently, beta-chain sequences turned up in larger numbers than alpha-chain sequences did. Mean representation of each unique TCR and UMI combination in the raw reads exceeded nine occurrences.

As to time point: sample taken at primary tumor resection. From tumor, nontumor lung or frozen PBMC, whole RNA was taken unsorted for sequencing. Patients with untreated early-stage non-small cell lung cancer, numbering more than 55, were the donors. CDR1 is SGHAT, CDR2 FQNNGV, per germline. This CDR3 comprises 14 residues. Germline trimming cut 1 base from V and 5 bases from J; bases unmatched to any gene: 2. TCRdb processed the 5' RACE reads anew with MiXCR; each CDR3 protein has one entry. There are about 82,000 distinct CDR3 sequences in the sample; roughly 13% occur only once, and under 5.5% lies in the top ten.

This specimen was PBMCs, taken at surgery. This TCR was recovered from a male donor with early-stage non-small cell lung cancer. This chain uses TRBV11-2 with TRBJ2-3; 8 positions match TRBD2. CDR3 in DNA: TGTGCCAGCAGCTTAGTAACTAGCGGAGATACGCAGTATTTT. This translates into CASSLVTSGDTQYF.